The 3 T cell receptor beta chains below come from one sample, sequenced in a study of OX40 agonist ivuxolimab in advanced cancers. Some clones are missing from TCRdb's copy, which holds only in-frame ones; the method was immunoSEQ multiplex PCR. The profile shows 60,000 to 100,000 clones, about 90% of them singletons. The sequences come from CD4+ or CD8+ T cells sorted from blood, collected in a trial of the OX40 agonist ivuxolimab. These receptors originate from an adult with an advanced solid tumor such as melanoma, head and neck, liver or kidney cancer.

The rearrangement joins TRBV20-1 to TRBJ2-3; D is possibly TRBD2 (5 bases). Between the trimmed V and J ends, which lost 5 bases and 4 bases, there was a span of 7 bases. This CDR3 region has 11 residues. CDR1 and CDR2 from the germline V gene are DFQATT and SNEGSKA (reference sequence). In DNA, the CDR3 is TGCAGTGCTCCGCGGGCAGATACGCAGTATTTT. This gives the protein CSAPRADTQYF.

In this sample, this clone turned up a few times. The chain recombines TRBV6-5 with TRBJ2-5; the D gene is possibly TRBD1 (6 bases). The CDR3 runs to 15 residues. Germline CDR1 reads MNHEY; CDR2 reads SVGAGI. V was pared by 2 bases and J by 4 bases, with 14 bases between. This chain's CDR3 is CASSYSVWGRETQYF. The CDR3 DNA reads TGTGCCAGCAGTTACAGCGTTTGGGGGCGAGAGACCCAGTACTTC.

This chain links TRBV10-2 with TRBJ2-7; D might be TRBD2 (6 bases). This CDR3 has 15 residues. V lost 0 bases, J lost 4 bases, and 13 bases lay in between. CDR1 is WSHSY and CDR2 is SAAADI in the germline V gene. The CDR3 DNA follows: TGCGCCAGCAGTGAGTCAGGGACTTCCGCTTACGAGCAGTACTTC. It translates to CASSESGTSAYEQYF.